One sample yielded the 14 T cell receptor beta chains listed below, sequenced in a study of Graves' ophthalmopathy and Graves' hyperthyroidism. TCR beta CDR3 amplification used RNA transcripts. RT-PCR with HTBI primers came first, then second-round multiplex PCR. TCRdb recomputed calls from the multiplex PCR reads with MiXCR, one row per CDR3 protein. The profile shows about 380,000 distinct CDR3 sequences, 15% to 17% of them singletons. Sequencing used peripheral blood. These receptors all come from a young woman with stable Graves' hyperthyroidism.

V and J are TRBV28 and TRBJ1-5; a weak D match, TRBD1 (6 bases). The V gene's germline CDR1 is MDHEN and CDR2 SYDVKM. Trimming removed 3 bases at V and 0 bases at J, with 9 bases between. CDR3 size: 15 residues. The chain's CDR3 is CASSFWTDSNQPQHF. CDR3 nucleotides: TGTGCCAGCAGTTTTTGGACAGATAGCAATCAGCCCCAGCATTTT.

This clonotype was counted many times. The J gene is TRBJ2-7, the V gene TRBV7-2; unclear D gene. The germline gives CDR1 SGHTA, CDR2 FQGNSA. The length of the CDR3 is 14 residues. Trimming removed 5 bases at V and 3 bases at J, with 14 bases between. For the CDR3, the DNA is TGTGCCAGCAGCACCCGCCCCATCTACTACGAGCAGTACTTC. It translates to CASSTRPIYYEQYF.

Concerning this clonotype: A much larger clone differs by one base, so this may be a read error. This chain uses TRBV15 with TRBJ2-4, with TRBD1 as a possible D gene (6 bases). This CDR3 has 17 residues. CDR1 and CDR2 from the germline V gene are LNHNV and YYDKDF (reference sequence). Here the CDR3 reads CATSRDRTAKYQNVQYF. In nucleotides, the CDR3 is TGTGCCACCAGCAGAGATAGGACAGCCAAGTACCAAAACGTTCAGTACTTC.

A few counts support this clonotype. The V gene is TRBV9, the J gene TRBJ2-2; no definite D call. CDR1 and CDR2 from the germline V gene are SGDLS and YYNGEE. The ends were cut back, 0 bases at V and 2 bases at J, with 11 bases in the middle. The CDR3 has 16 residues. CDR3 sequence (DNA): TGTGCCAGCAGCGTAGTTTGGCAGGCCAACACCGGGGAGCTGTTTTTT. This gives the protein CASSVVWQANTGELFF.

This clonotype was detected many times. The chain recombines TRBV5-1 with TRBJ1-2; 8 bases are a match to TRBD1. This CDR3 is built from 13 residues. Unmatched junction bases numbered 9, after V lost 4 bases and J lost 10 bases. Germline CDR1 reads SGHRS; CDR2 reads YFSETQ. The CDR3 DNA sequence: TGCGCCAGCAGCCGCGGACAGGGAGACGCCTACACCTTC. This sequence encodes CASSRGQGDAYTF.

This chain links TRBV9 with TRBJ1-2; TRBD1 is a possible D gene (5 bases). In germline, CDR1 is SGDLS, CDR2 YYNGEE. The CDR3 spans 15 residues. V was cut by 0 bases and J by 5 bases, with 14 bases left in between. For the CDR3, the DNA is TGTGCCAGCAGCGTAGGAGGACATGGCCTTTATGGCTACACCTTC. Translating it yields CASSVGGHGLYGYTF.

Notes on this clonotype: A read error is possible here, since a much larger clone lies one base away. The chain uses TRBV12-3 or TRBV12-4 and TRBJ1-6; no clear D gene. The CDR3 spans 13 residues. CDR3 nucleotides: TGTGCCAGCAGTTTCTCCGGGAGGGCGCCCCTCCGCTTT. Protein sequence: CASSFSGRAPLRF.

This chain connects TRBV3-1 to TRBJ2-5; 8 bases align to TRBD2. Losses at the gene ends were 5 bases for V and 1 base for J; bases not matched to a gene: 12. This CDR3 comprises 17 residues. Looked up from germline, CDR1 is LGHDT and CDR2 is YNNKEL (reference sequence). Written as DNA, the CDR3 is TGTGCCAGCAGCACCCCCCTCCGACTAGCGACCCAAGAGACCCAGTACTTC. Amino acid sequence: CASSTPLRLATQETQYF.

There are many counts of this clonotype. The rearrangement joins TRBV7-8 to TRBJ1-1; no clear D. Deletions cut 5 bases from V and 2 bases from J, with 18 bases between. The CDR3 consists of 16 residues. Per the germline V gene, CDR1 is SGHVS and CDR2 is FQNEAQ. For the CDR3, the DNA is TGTGCCAGCAGCCCCCATTTCCGAACCATAAACACTGAAGCTTTCTTT. Translating it yields CASSPHFRTINTEAFF.

This clonotype was picked up many times. Here the CDR3 DNA reads TGTGCCAGCAGTCGGACTAGCGGGAACTCCTACGAGCAGTACTTC. This translates into CASSRTSGNSYEQYF. The chain has TRBV2 and TRBJ2-7, with 12 bases matching TRBD2. The V and J ends lost 5 bases and 0 bases, in that order; junction bases with no gene match: 2. Germline V lookup: CDR1 SNHLY, CDR2 FYNNEI. This CDR3 spans 15 amino acids. The variable domain in full, with the rest retrieved from reference TRBV2 and TRBJ2-7, is EPEVTQTPSHQVTQMGQEVILRCVPISNHLYFYWYRQILGQKVEFLVSFYNNEISEKSEIFDDQFSVERPDGSNFTLKIRSTKLEDSAMYFCASSRTSGNSYEQYFGPGTRLTVT.

The J gene is TRBJ2-5, the V gene TRBV3-1; D gene unclear. CDR1 LGHDT and CDR2 YNNKEL come from the germline V gene (reference sequence). This CDR3 contains 16 residues. The V and J ends lost 4 bases and 4 bases respectively, with 19 bases between them. The chain's CDR3 is CASSPEIFQTSETQYF. Here the CDR3 DNA reads TGTGCCAGCAGCCCAGAAATATTCCAGACTTCAGAGACCCAGTACTTC.

This clonotype occurred many times. The chain couples TRBV2 to TRBJ1-6; weak D call: TRBD1 (5 bases). Germline lookup yields CDR1 SNHLY and CDR2 FYNNEI. This CDR3 is built from 17 residues. V was clipped by 5 bases and J by 0 bases, with 14 bases between them. As DNA, the CDR3 is TGTGCCAGCAGTCCGAGACAGTTGAGCTCCTATAATTCACCCCTCCACTTT. Translating gives CASSPRQLSSYNSPLHF.

In its sample, this clonotype was seen many times. The chain carries TRBV27 and TRBJ2-7; a weak D match, TRBD1 (6 bases). In germline, CDR1 is MNHEY, CDR2 SMNVEV (reference sequence). Trimming took off 5 bases at V and 6 bases at J, with 14 bases between the two ends. The CDR3 has 13 residues. This CDR3 is CASSLQGSLEQYF. The CDR3 nucleotides read TGTGCCAGCAGTCTACAGGGTTCGCTCGAGCAGTACTTC.

This clonotype has a count of ten or more. This chain links TRBV12-3 or TRBV12-4 with TRBJ1-6; no reliable D call. The CDR3 is 15 amino acids. The V gene lost 5 bases and the J gene lost 0 bases, with 8 bases spanning the gap. CDR3 protein: CASSGRSSYNSPLHF. DNA for the CDR3: TGTGCCAGCAGTGGGCGCAGCTCCTATAATTCACCCCTCCACTTT.